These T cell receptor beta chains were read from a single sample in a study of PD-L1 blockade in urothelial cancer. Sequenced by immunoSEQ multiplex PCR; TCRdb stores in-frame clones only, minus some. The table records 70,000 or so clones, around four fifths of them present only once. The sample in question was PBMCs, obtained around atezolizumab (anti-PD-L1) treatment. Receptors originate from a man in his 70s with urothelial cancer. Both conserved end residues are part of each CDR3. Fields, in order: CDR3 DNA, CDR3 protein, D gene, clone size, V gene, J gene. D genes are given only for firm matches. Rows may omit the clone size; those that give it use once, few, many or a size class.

cdr3_nt: TGTGCCAGTAGACAAGCGGGGAAGAACACCGGGGAGCTGTTTTTT
cdr3_aa: CASRQAGKNTGELFF
d_call: TRBD2
clone_size: few
v_call: TRBV19
j_call: TRBJ2-2

cdr3_nt: TGTGCCAGCAGTCCCCACAGGGTCGTCTCCTACGAGCAGTACTTC
cdr3_aa: CASSPHRVVSYEQYF
d_call: NA
clone_size: NA
v_call: TRBV27
j_call: TRBJ2-7

cdr3_nt: TGTGCCATCAGAGGACTAGCGGGGGGCGAGCAGTACTTC
cdr3_aa: CAIRGLAGGEQYF
d_call: TRBD2
clone_size: NA
v_call: TRBV10-3
j_call: TRBJ2-7

cdr3_nt: TGTGCCAGCAGCCGAACAGGGGTAGGGACTGAAGCTTTCTTT
cdr3_aa: CASSRTGVGTEAFF
d_call: TRBD1
clone_size: NA
v_call: TRBV4-2
j_call: TRBJ1-1

cdr3_nt: TGTGCCAGCTCACAGGGGCTATCCGAAAAACTGTTTTTT
cdr3_aa: CASSQGLSEKLFF
d_call: NA
clone_size: once
v_call: TRBV18
j_call: TRBJ1-4

cdr3_nt: TGTGCCAGCAGCTCTTTAGTTTCTCGGGAGCTGTTTTTT
cdr3_aa: CASSSLVSRELFF
d_call: NA
clone_size: once
v_call: TRBV7-2
j_call: TRBJ2-2

cdr3_nt: TGTGCCAGCAGCCTCTTAGCGGGAGGGCCCGCAGATACGCAGTATTTT
cdr3_aa: CASSLLAGGPADTQYF
d_call: TRBD2
clone_size: NA
v_call: TRBV9
j_call: TRBJ2-3

cdr3_nt: TGTGCCAGCAGAGTAGCGGGAGGAGCTGGAGAGCAGTACTTC
cdr3_aa: CASRVAGGAGEQYF
d_call: TRBD2
clone_size: NA
v_call: TRBV27
j_call: TRBJ2-7

cdr3_nt: TGCGCCAGCAGCCAGTTAGCCGGGACAGATAGCAATCAGCCCCAGCATTTT
cdr3_aa: CASSQLAGTDSNQPQHF
d_call: TRBD1
clone_size: NA
v_call: TRBV4-1
j_call: TRBJ1-5

cdr3_nt: TGTGCCAGCAGCTCGGGGGGGAGCTCCTACGAGCAGTACTTC
cdr3_aa: CASSSGGSSYEQYF
d_call: TRBD2
clone_size: few
v_call: TRBV11-1
j_call: TRBJ2-7

cdr3_nt: TGCAGCGTTGATAAGGGGTTCTCCTACAATGAGCAGTTCTTC
cdr3_aa: CSVDKGFSYNEQFF
d_call: NA
clone_size: NA
v_call: TRBV29-1
j_call: TRBJ2-1

cdr3_nt: TGCGCCAGCAGCACGGGTGGCACAGATACGCAGTATTTT
cdr3_aa: CASSTGGTDTQYF
d_call: NA
clone_size: NA
v_call: TRBV5-1
j_call: TRBJ2-3

cdr3_nt: TGCGCCAGCAGCCTCGTAGTGACAGGTCCCACAGATACGCAGTATTTT
cdr3_aa: CASSLVVTGPTDTQYF
d_call: NA
clone_size: NA
v_call: TRBV4-1
j_call: TRBJ2-3